This T cell receptor (beta chain) stems from a study of blood T cell repertoires in COVID-19. Germline V gives CDR1 MGHRA, CDR2 YSYEKL. The CDR3 runs to 15 residues. The ends were cut back, 8 bases at V and 0 bases at J, with 14 bases in the middle. Profiled with immunoSEQ multiplex PCR; TCRdb holds only in-frame clones, not every one. The table has hundreds of thousands of clones, more than 85% seen once. The chain uses TRBV4-1 and TRBJ2-1, with a tentative D call TRBD2 (6 bases). The receptor was isolated from a human donor in a cohort sampled during active COVID-19. The sample taken for sequencing was peripheral blood. The CDR3 DNA is TGCGCCAGCCGCGCGGGGCCGGCCTCCTACAATGAGCAGTTCTTC. It is translated as CASRAGPASYNEQFF.